This passage covers 22 T cell receptor beta chains from one sample sequenced in a study of Tregs in tolerant kidney transplant recipients (dated by TCRdb to the late 2010s). The intended sense of this specimen's time point label: blood sample drawn before combined kidney and bone marrow transplant. Libraries were built with the immunoSEQ multiplex PCR assay. TCRdb took this table from immuneACCESS and kept in-frame rearrangements with V and J called. Such tables lack part of the clones; where checked against another copy, unresolved V genes explain under half of the gap, and the rest is unexplained. The table for this sample lists fewer than 80,000 clones; 95% to 98% of them were counted only once. The ten top clones hold 0.56% of the sample. Sequenced here: CD4+ T cells from blood, sampled before the transplant. The receptors derive from a human donor who received a combined kidney and bone marrow transplant.

The chain has TRBV7-9 and TRBJ2-5; 14 nucleotides align to TRBD2. The ends lost 2 bases at V and 4 bases at J; junction bases unmatched: 9. This CDR3 comprises 18 residues. Germline V gives CDR1 SEHNR, CDR2 FQNEAQ (reference sequence). CDR3 protein: CASSLRGTSGGTGETQYF. Here the CDR3 DNA reads TGTGCCAGCAGCTTACGGGGGACTAGCGGGGGAACCGGAGAGACCCAGTACTTC.

The chain employs TRBV10-3 and TRBJ2-3; 7 nucleotides agree with TRBD1. Trimming took 3 bases from V and 1 from J; bases not matched to a gene: 4. This CDR3 has 15 amino acids. The germline CDR1 and CDR2 sequences are ENHRY and SYGVKD. CDR3 sequence reads: CAISDVGQGTDTQYF. For the CDR3, the DNA is TGTGCCATCAGTGATGTAGGACAGGGCACAGATACGCAGTATTTT.

The chain employs TRBV5-1 and TRBJ2-3; maybe TRBD2 (5 bases). CDR3 length: 14 residues. The germline V and J ends were trimmed by 4 bases and 2 bases, with 11 bases remaining between them. CDR1 SGHRS and CDR2 YFSETQ come from the germline V gene. The CDR3 region has the DNA TGCGCCAGCAGCGTGAGGGTACACACAGATACGCAGTATTTT. Translated, it gives CASSVRVHTDTQYF. The full variable domain, completed using reference TRBV5-1 and TRBJ2-3, is KAGVTQTPRYLIKTRGQQVTLSCSPISGHRSVSWYQQTPGQGLQFLFEYFSETQRNKGNFPGRFSGRQFSNSRSEMNVSTLELGDSALYLCASSVRVHTDTQYFGPGTRLTVL.

The chain has TRBV27 and TRBJ1-5; D unresolved. The CDR3 contains 17 residues. The V gene's germline CDR1 is MNHEY and CDR2 SMNVEV (reference sequence). V was cut by 5 bases and J by 4 bases, with 21 bases left in between. The DNA for the CDR3 is TGTGCCAGCAGTCCCTTATCCGTACACACCGGGAATCAGCCCCAGCATTTT. Its protein is CASSPLSVHTGNQPQHF.

CDR3 amino acids: CASSLSGLGRGTEAFF. CDR3 coding DNA: TGTGCCAGCAGCTTAAGTGGGTTAGGGAGGGGGACTGAAGCTTTCTTT. V and J are TRBV7-9 and TRBJ1-1, with a weak D call TRBD1 (6 bases). Germline V gives CDR1 SEHNR, CDR2 FQNEAQ (reference sequence). The CDR3 covers 16 residues. Trimming pared 2 bases from V and 5 bases from J, leaving 18 bases between. The full variable domain, its missing parts supplied by reference TRBV7-9 and TRBJ1-1, is DTGVSQNPRHKITKRGQNVTFRCDPISEHNRLYWYRQTLGQGPEFLTYFQNEAQLEKSRLLSDRFSAERPKGSFSTLEIQRTEQGDSAMYLCASSLSGLGRGTEAFFGQGTRLTVV.

This sequence joins TRBV4-2 and TRBJ1-1; 9 nucleotides match TRBD1. V dropped 0 bases and J dropped 6; count of bases not matched to a gene: 14. CDR1 and CDR2 from the germline V gene are LGHNA and YNFKEQ. The CDR3 contains 18 residues. CDR3 sequence: CASSQEWLLDRGSPEAFF. The CDR3 nucleotides read TGTGCCAGCAGCCAAGAGTGGTTATTGGACAGGGGCTCCCCTGAAGCTTTCTTT.

The chain recombines TRBV7-9 with TRBJ2-5, with a tentative D call TRBD2 (8 bases). From germline, CDR1 is SEHNR and CDR2 FQNEAQ (reference sequence). Trimming left V 6 bases short and J 5 bases short, with 22 bases between. The CDR3 spans 16 residues. The chain's CDR3 is CASRKPGLGGQETQYF. CDR3 in DNA: TGTGCCAGCAGAAAACCGGGACTAGGGGGCCAGGAGACCCAGTACTTC. The entire variable domain, with the rest obtained from reference TRBV7-9 and TRBJ2-5, is as follows: DTGVSQNPRHKITKRGQNVTFRCDPISEHNRLYWYRQTLGQGPEFLTYFQNEAQLEKSRLLSDRFSAERPKGSFSTLEIQRTEQGDSAMYLCASRKPGLGGQETQYFGPGTRLLVL.

The chain carries TRBV19 and TRBJ2-1, with 7 bases identical to TRBD2. CDR3 length: 15 residues. Looked up from germline, CDR1 is LNHDA and CDR2 is SQIVND (reference sequence). The J segment lost 5 bases and the V segment lost 7 bases, leaving 11 bases of the junction unmatched. This CDR3 is CASIGGGAGNNEQFF. Here the CDR3 DNA reads TGTGCCAGTATTGGGGGAGGGGCCGGGAACAATGAGCAGTTCTTC.

The rearrangement joins TRBV12-5 to TRBJ1-1; D gene ambiguous. V lost 6 bases to trimming and J lost 0 bases, with 23 bases between them. The germline V gene encodes CDR1 LGHNT and CDR2 FRNRAP. This CDR3 has 18 amino acids. The DNA for the CDR3 is TGTGCTAGTGGCCGATCGAGAGGGCTAATATTGATGAACACTGAAGCTTTCTTT. Encoded protein: CASGRSRGLILMNTEAFF.

CDR3 nucleotide sequence: TGTGCCAGCAGCCAAGGGCAGTCAACTAATGAAAAACTGTTTTTT. This sequence encodes CASSQGQSTNEKLFF. The rearrangement uses TRBV4-2 and TRBJ1-4, with D unresolved. Trimming took 1 base from V and 0 from J, leaving 6 bases between them. The CDR3 sequence is 15 residues long. CDR1 is LGHNA and CDR2 is YNFKEQ in the germline V gene.

This clone was observed a few times. Other DNA sequences within the sample encode an identical CDR3. The chain uses TRBV18 and TRBJ1-1; D gene ambiguous. V was cut by 3 bases and J by 1 base, with 6 bases left in between. There are 13 residues in the CDR3. Germline assignment: CDR1 KGHSH and CDR2 LQKENI. The CDR3, as DNA: TGTGCCAGCTCACCCCGAGAGAACACTGAAGCTTTCTTT. Its translation is CASSPRENTEAFF.

In DNA, the CDR3 is TGTGCCAGCAGCGTTTCAGAAAGATACACCGGGGAGCTGTTTTTT. Translation gives CASSVSERYTGELFF. The chain couples TRBV9 to TRBJ2-2, with D uncertain. Germline CDR1 and CDR2: SGDLS and YYNGEE. The length of the CDR3 is 15 residues. Trimming cost V 2 bases and J 3 bases, with 11 bases left between them.

J is TRBJ1-1 and V is TRBV5-1, with 9 bases aligning to TRBD1. Germline CDR1 and CDR2: SGHRS and YFSETQ. The CDR3 totals 16 residues. V lost 3 bases to trimming and J lost 1 base; unmatched junction nucleotides: 7. CDR3 amino acids: CASSWGYRGPNTEAFF. DNA of the CDR3: TGCGCCAGCAGCTGGGGTTACAGGGGGCCGAACACTGAAGCTTTCTTT.

The chain uses TRBV6-1 and TRBJ1-3; 11 bases align to TRBD1. This CDR3 is built from 14 residues. Germline lookup yields CDR1 MNHNS and CDR2 SASEGT. Trimming took 8 bases from V and 3 from J; bases not matched to a gene: 3. CDR3 in DNA: TGTGCCAGCGGACAGGGGGCGCGTGGAAACACCATATATTTT. Its protein is CASGQGARGNTIYF.

The V and J genes are TRBV6-6 and TRBJ2-7; 9 bases line up with TRBD1. V trimming: 6 bases; J trimming: 3 bases; junction bases outside the gene matches: 9. Germline V gene sequence: CDR1 MNHNY, CDR2 SVGAGI (reference sequence). The CDR3 covers 15 residues. The chain's CDR3 is CASRYTGTGLYEQYF. In DNA, the CDR3 is TGTGCCAGCAGATATACGGGGACAGGGCTCTACGAGCAGTACTTC.

The rearrangement links TRBV5-4 to TRBJ2-2, with D maybe TRBD1 (6 bases). The CDR3 runs 14 residues. CDR1 is SGHNT and CDR2 is YYREEE in the germline V gene (reference sequence). Trimming took 7 bases from V and 5 from J, leaving 15 bases between them. CDR3 region: CASGTQGGTGELFF. CDR3 nucleotide sequence: TGTGCCAGCGGGACACAGGGCGGGACCGGGGAGCTGTTTTTT.

This rearrangement joins TRBV7-8 to TRBJ2-2, with 9 bases lining up with TRBD2. V shed 8 bases and J 5 bases; nucleotides not matched to a gene: 12. Germline loops: CDR1 SGHVS, CDR2 FQNEAQ. The CDR3 loop spans 16 amino acids. This CDR3 reads CASAVAGGRGTGELFF. CDR3 nucleotide sequence: TGTGCCAGCGCCGTTGCGGGGGGGCGAGGTACCGGGGAGCTGTTTTTT.

The chain couples TRBV6-6 to TRBJ2-5, with 11 bases lining up with TRBD2. Germline CDR1 is MNHNY and CDR2 is SVGAGI (reference sequence). V gave up 7 bases and J gave up 4 bases; unmatched junction bases: 8. The CDR3 runs to 15 residues. The CDR3 reads CASNIAGGPSETQYF. The CDR3 DNA is TGTGCCAGCAATATAGCGGGAGGGCCATCAGAGACCCAGTACTTC.

V is TRBV28 and J is TRBJ1-3; D is possibly TRBD1 (6 bases). V was cut by 1 base and J by 4 bases, with 23 bases left in between. The CDR3 consists of 19 residues. The germline V gene has CDR1 MDHEN and CDR2 SYDVKM. The CDR3: CASSLFAISGAKRGNTIYF. Written as DNA, the CDR3 is TGTGCCAGCAGTTTATTTGCGATTTCAGGGGCCAAAAGGGGAAACACCATATATTTT.

The DNA for the CDR3 is TGTGCCAGCAGTTTAGGAGGGGCCGCTAACTATGGCTACACCTTC. This gives the protein CASSLGGAANYGYTF. The chain is built from TRBV28 and TRBJ1-2; a possible D gene is TRBD1 (5 bases). CDR1 and CDR2 (germline): MDHEN, SYDVKM. V was cut by 2 bases and J by 0 bases, with 10 bases left in between. This CDR3 has 15 amino acids.

The V and J genes are TRBV11-3 and TRBJ1-2; D is unresolved. Germline V CDR1 and CDR2: SGHNT, YENEEA. The CDR3 covers 13 residues. V was trimmed by 5 bases and J by 5 bases, leaving 12 bases between them. The CDR3 protein is CASSPQAGYGYTF. Here the CDR3 DNA reads TGTGCCAGCAGCCCTCAGGCGGGATATGGCTACACCTTC. Filled out from reference TRBV11-3 and TRBJ1-2, the complete variable domain reads EAGVVQSPRYKIIEKKQPVAFWCNPISGHNTLYWYLQNLGQGPELLIRYENEEAVDDSQLPKDRFSAERLKGVDSTLKIQPAELGDSAVYLCASSPQAGYGYTFGSGTRLTVV.

Concerning this clone: The junction shows a germline mismatch at one end, possibly a read error. This rearrangement joins TRBV5-1 to TRBJ2-3; 9 bases are shared with TRBD2. The CDR3 runs to 16 residues. The germline CDR1 and CDR2 sequences are SGHRS and YFSETQ. The CDR3 protein is CTSSFARGGVTDTQYF. The CDR3 DNA reads as TGCACCAGCAGTTTTGCTCGCGGGGGGGTCACAGATACGCAGTATTTT.